These 9 T cell receptor beta chains came from one sample sequenced in a study of blood T cell repertoires in COVID-19. TCRdb keeps only in-frame clones here, not all; method: immunoSEQ multiplex PCR. The sample lists more than 120,000 clones; about 86% were seen once. Specimen: peripheral blood. The receptors come from a woman between 50 and 59 years old with active or convalescent COVID-19.

V usage is TRBV19 and J usage is TRBJ2-7; 10 bases align to TRBD1. V lost 8 bases, J lost 4 bases, and 5 bases stayed unmatched. Per the germline V gene, CDR1 is LNHDA and CDR2 is SQIVND (reference sequence). The CDR3 has 13 residues. Here the CDR3 reads CASGRQGAYEQYF. The CDR3 DNA reads as TGTGCCAGTGGGAGACAGGGGGCTTACGAGCAGTACTTC.

The V and J genes are TRBV10-2 and TRBJ1-2, with a weak D call TRBD1 (6 bases). The CDR3 has 15 residues. Germline assignment: CDR1 WSHSY and CDR2 SAAADI. With 3 bases removed from V and 0 bases from J, the gap between germline ends came to 11 bases. In nucleotides, the CDR3 is TGCGCCAGCAGTGAAGGGGGAAGAGCTAACTATGGCTACACCTTC. Protein sequence: CASSEGGRANYGYTF.

This clone was found once. The chain couples TRBV5-1 to TRBJ2-1; a weak D match, TRBD2 (5 bases). CDR3 length equals 12 residues. The germline V gene encodes CDR1 SGHRS and CDR2 YFSETQ. Trimming pared 3 bases from V and 8 bases from J, leaving 9 bases between. The CDR3 bases are TGCGCCAGCAGCTGGGCGGGCGATGAGCAGTTCTTC. Protein product: CASSWAGDEQFF.

The chain carries TRBV28 and TRBJ2-1; no firm D call. CDR3 length: 15 residues. CDR1 is MDHEN, CDR2 SYDVKM, per germline. V was trimmed by 5 bases and J by 6 bases, leaving 17 bases between them. The chain's CDR3 is CASSGLPVRGNEQFF. The DNA for the CDR3 is TGTGCCAGCAGTGGCCTACCCGTTCGAGGCAATGAGCAGTTCTTC.

In its sample, this clone was seen a few times. The genes are TRBV11-2 and TRBJ1-1; unclear D gene. Germline V gene sequence: CDR1 SGHAT, CDR2 FQNNGV. This CDR3 is 15 amino acids long. The germline V and J ends were trimmed by 1 base and 4 bases, with 13 bases remaining between them. The CDR3: CASSLALSGVTEAFF. The DNA for the CDR3 is TGTGCCAGCAGCTTAGCCTTATCCGGGGTCACTGAAGCTTTCTTT.

The chain links TRBV7-2 to TRBJ2-7, with D possibly TRBD1 on 6 matching bases. V lost 5 bases and J 4 bases, leaving 12 bases between the germline ends. The CDR3 has 13 residues. Per germline, CDR1 SGHTA and CDR2 FQGNSA. CDR3 sequence reads: CASSSRTDYEQYF. The CDR3 bases are TGTGCCAGCAGCAGCAGGACAGATTACGAGCAGTACTTC.

This clone was recorded a few times. The V gene is TRBV20-1, the J gene TRBJ2-3, with 7 bases aligning to TRBD1. The germline V gene has CDR1 DFQATT and CDR2 SNEGSKA (reference sequence). J was trimmed by 1 base and V by 8 bases; bases with no gene match: 0. The CDR3 runs to 11 residues. In DNA form, the CDR3 reads TGCAGTCAGGGGGGCACAGATACGCAGTATTTT. This codes for CSQGGTDTQYF.

The V and J genes are TRBV6-4 and TRBJ1-5, with D tentatively TRBD1 (6 bases). The CDR3 spans 13 residues. The germline V gene encodes CDR1 MRHNA and CDR2 SNTAGT. The V gene lost 5 bases and the J gene lost 7 bases, with 12 bases spanning the gap. The CDR3 here is CASSYRAGQPQHF. The CDR3 DNA is TGTGCCAGCAGTTACAGGGCCGGGCAGCCCCAGCATTTT.

This clone was detected once. The V call is TRBV18, the J call TRBJ1-1; tentative D call: TRBD1 (5 bases). The CDR3 spans 16 residues. V gave up 2 bases and J gave up 4 bases, with 17 bases separating them. Germline loops: CDR1 KGHSH, CDR2 LQKENI. The CDR3 DNA reads as TGTGCCAGCTCACCAGCTTTGACGGGGGGAGTCACTGAAGCTTTCTTT. This codes for CASSPALTGGVTEAFF.